Listed below are T cell receptor beta chains from one sample, sequenced in a study of blood T cell repertoires in COVID-19. Data came from immunoSEQ multiplex PCR; TCRdb stores just in-frame clones and leaves some out. Among approximately 70,000 clones, 80% to 85% were seen once, and the ten largest hold around 4.1%. The specimen sequenced was peripheral blood. The receptors were sampled from a woman aged 55 to 70 with acute or convalescent COVID-19. CDR3s include the opening cysteine and the closing phenylalanine or tryptophan. The D gene is left open where the match is weak. The size of a clone is reported for some rows only, either as once, few or many, or as a class for expanded clones.

clone size	D gene	V gene	J gene	CDR3 DNA	CDR3 protein
NA	TRBD1	TRBV5-4	TRBJ1-2	TGTGCCAGCAGCCGCGCAGGCGTGACAGGGTTTAGCGGCTATGGCTACACCTTC	CASSRAGVTGFSGYGYTF
NA	NA	TRBV19	TRBJ2-3	TGTGCCAGTAGTATGCCGGGGGGCGCGGGCACAGATACGCAGTATTTT	CASSMPGGAGTDTQYF
few	NA	TRBV7-3	TRBJ2-1	TGTGCCAGCAGCTTGTACAGTTTCGGTGAGCAGTTCTTC	CASSLYSFGEQFF
NA	TRBD2	TRBV6-5	TRBJ2-2	TGTGCCAGCAGCGGGACTACCTCCACCGGGGAGCTGTTTTTT	CASSGTTSTGELFF
NA	TRBD2	TRBV3-1/TRBV3-2	TRBJ2-5	TGTGCCAGCAGCCCATCCGGGACTAGTAGAGAGACCCAGTACTTC	CASSPSGTSRETQYF
NA	TRBD1	TRBV9	TRBJ2-2	TGTGCCAGCAGCCCGTGGGACAGCCCAAACACCGGGGAGCTGTTTTTT	CASSPWDSPNTGELFF
NA	NA	TRBV2	TRBJ1-1	TGTGCCAGCAGCGGAGAGTCGGCTGAAGCTTTCTTT	CASSGESAEAFF
NA	NA	TRBV7-6	TRBJ2-7	TGTGCCAGCAGCTTCAGGGTTAGCTCCTACGAGCAGTACTTC	CASSFRVSSYEQYF
NA	TRBD1	TRBV12-3/TRBV12-4	TRBJ1-1	TGTGCCAGCATTCATTCAGGGGGCCGAGAAGCTTTCTTT	CASIHSGGREAFF
NA	TRBD1	TRBV5-4	TRBJ2-6	TGTGCCAGCAGGCAGGGGACAGGGGGACTTACACCTGGGGCCAACGTCCTGACTTTC	CASRQGTGGLTPGANVLTF
many	NA	TRBV4-1	TRBJ1-1	TGCGCCAGCAGCCAAGATCGAGGGATCTCTGAAGCTTTCTTT	CASSQDRGISEAFF
NA	TRBD1	TRBV18	TRBJ1-4	TGTGCCAGCTCACCACCTGCAGGGGGCGGTGAAAAACTGTTTTTT	CASSPPAGGGEKLFF
NA	TRBD2	TRBV19	TRBJ2-5	TGTGCCAGTAGTATAGACTCGGGGGGAGAGACCCAGTACTTC	CASSIDSGGETQYF
NA	TRBD1	TRBV11-3	TRBJ2-3	TGTGCCAGCAGCCGGGACAGGGAGGGAGATACGCAGTATTTT	CASSRDREGDTQYF
NA	NA	TRBV19	TRBJ1-6	TGTGCCAGTAGTATTGACACGGATTTTTCACCCCTCCACTTT	CASSIDTDFSPLHF
NA	TRBD1	TRBV6-6	TRBJ2-4	TGTGCCAGCAGTCGGACAGGGCTTTCACAATTAAACATTCAGTACTTC	CASSRTGLSQLNIQYF
NA	TRBD1	TRBV29-1	TRBJ2-7	TGCAGCGTCCGGGACAGGGGGACCTACGAGCAGTACTTC	CSVRDRGTYEQYF
NA	TRBD1	TRBV27	TRBJ2-3	TGTGCCAGCAGTTTCACCGGGACAGGGGTATATGATACGCAGTATTTT	CASSFTGTGVYDTQYF
NA	NA	TRBV3-1/TRBV3-2	TRBJ1-2	TGTGCCAGCAGCCGCAGGTTACGAAGCGGCTACACCTTC	CASSRRLRSGYTF
NA	NA	TRBV9	TRBJ1-6	TGTGCCAGCAGCCCCCGACAGACCTCCTATAATTCACCCCTCCACTTT	CASSPRQTSYNSPLHF
NA	NA	TRBV5-6	TRBJ1-1	TGTGCCAGCAGTTTTACACCCGCCACTGAAGCTTTCTTT	CASSFTPATEAFF
NA	NA	TRBV7-2	TRBJ2-2	TGTGCCAGCAGCTTAGTGGCTAACACCGGGGAGCTGTTTTTT	CASSLVANTGELFF
NA	TRBD2	TRBV7-9	TRBJ2-3	TGTGCCAGCAGCTTATCCACTAGCGGGTTCCGCACAGATACGCAGTATTTT	CASSLSTSGFRTDTQYF
NA	TRBD1	TRBV9	TRBJ1-6	TGTGCCAGCAGCCTAACAGGGGGAGGGGATTCACCCCTCCACTTT	CASSLTGGGDSPLHF
NA	TRBD2	TRBV2	TRBJ2-4	TGTGCCAGCATTGTGACTAGCGGGGGTCACATTCAGTACTTC	CASIVTSGGHIQYF
NA	NA	TRBV5-1	TRBJ1-1	TGCGCCAGCAGCTTGTCCGAGGGGAGGGCTGAAGCTTTCTTT	CASSLSEGRAEAFF
NA	TRBD1	TRBV19	TRBJ2-7	TGTGCCAGTAGTATAGATGGTGGACCTTCTAGGGGACAGGGCTCCGAGCAGTACTTC	CASSIDGGPSRGQGSEQYF
NA	TRBD2	TRBV9	TRBJ2-7	TGTGCCAGCAGCGTTACCCCTAGCGGATACGAGCAGTACTTC	CASSVTPSGYEQYF
NA	NA	TRBV9	TRBJ1-1	TGTGCCAGCAGCACCCCGGGTACGAACACTGAAGCTTTCTTT	CASSTPGTNTEAFF
NA	NA	TRBV7-3	TRBJ1-2	TGTGCCAGCAGCTTAACTACAGGACCAATCTATGGCTACACCTTC	CASSLTTGPIYGYTF
NA	NA	TRBV3-1/TRBV3-2	TRBJ2-7	TGTGCCAGCACCCCGGACAGCTACGAGCAGTACTTC	CASTPDSYEQYF
NA	NA	TRBV6-5	TRBJ1-4	TGTGCCAGCAGTTGGGGGACTGCGAATGAAAAACTGTTTTTT	CASSWGTANEKLFF
NA	NA	TRBV29-1	TRBJ1-5	TGCAGCGTTGAGGCAGGGTCGGGCAATCAGCCCCAGCATTTT	CSVEAGSGNQPQHF
NA	NA	TRBV5-1	TRBJ2-5	TGCGCCAGCAGCCCCCGGTCAGGGTCCTACGGGGAGACCCAGTACTTC	CASSPRSGSYGETQYF
NA	NA	TRBV13	TRBJ1-1	TGTGCCAGCAGCTCCAGGGTGGGCACTGAAGCTTTCTTT	CASSSRVGTEAFF
NA	TRBD1	TRBV5-6	TRBJ2-7	TGTGCCAGCTTACGACAGGGCTCCTACGAGCAGTACTTC	CASLRQGSYEQYF
NA	TRBD2	TRBV10-2	TRBJ2-1	TGCGCCAGCAGTGTTTCGCGGGGGAAGGATGAGCAGTTCTTC	CASSVSRGKDEQFF
NA	TRBD1	TRBV27	TRBJ2-3	TGTGCCACCACCTTAAGGACAGGGTGGGAAGATACGCAGTATTTT	CATTLRTGWEDTQYF
NA	NA	TRBV10-2	TRBJ1-6	TGCGCCAGCAGGGCAGGCTTGGGTTCACCCCTCCACTTT	CASRAGLGSPLHF
NA	TRBD2	TRBV7-2	TRBJ2-3	TGTGCCAGCAGCTTACAAGCGGGGGGACAGGATACGCAGTATTTT	CASSLQAGGQDTQYF
once	TRBD2	TRBV5-1	TRBJ2-2	TGCGCCAGCAGCTTGGAGAGTGGCGGGGGGGCCGCGGGCACCGGGGAGCTGTTTTTT	CASSLESGGGAAGTGELFF
NA	TRBD1	TRBV2	TRBJ1-2	TGTGCCAGCAGTGTTGACAGGGGAGGGGACTATGGCTACACCTTC	CASSVDRGGDYGYTF
NA	TRBD1	TRBV13	TRBJ1-1	TGTGCCAGCAGCTTAGCGGGACAGGTGGGCACTGAAGCTTTCTTT	CASSLAGQVGTEAFF
NA	NA	TRBV10-2	TRBJ1-1	TGCGCCAGCAGTGAGTCGACCAGGGTTGGGACTGAAGCTTTCTTT	CASSESTRVGTEAFF
NA	TRBD2	TRBV9	TRBJ2-1	TGTGCCAGCAGCACTAGCGGGGGGCTCAATGAGCAGTTCTTC	CASSTSGGLNEQFF
NA	TRBD1	TRBV7-3	TRBJ1-2	TGTGCCAGCAGCCCGGGACAGGGGATGAGTGGCTACACCTTC	CASSPGQGMSGYTF
NA	TRBD1	TRBV5-1	TRBJ2-7	TGCGCCAGCAGCTTGGACGGGACAGGTCCCGAGCAGTACTTC	CASSLDGTGPEQYF
NA	TRBD2	TRBV5-1	TRBJ2-2	TGCGCCAGCAGCTTGCAGCGGGGGACAACCGGGGAGCTGTTTTTT	CASSLQRGTTGELFF
NA	TRBD2	TRBV6-1	TRBJ2-7	TGTGCCAGCAGTGAACCAGCGGGGGACTCCTACGAGCAGTACTTC	CASSEPAGDSYEQYF
NA	NA	TRBV15	TRBJ1-3	TGTGCCACCAGCAGAGATCCCCGGGGGACCTCCTCTGGAAACACCATATATTTT	CATSRDPRGTSSGNTIYF
NA	NA	TRBV7-2	TRBJ1-6	TGTGCCAGCAGGGCTAATTCACCCCTCCACTTT	CASRANSPLHF
NA	NA	TRBV10-3	TRBJ1-2	TGTGCCATCAGTGAGGAGACAGGCCAAGGCTATGGCTACACCTTC	CAISEETGQGYGYTF
few	NA	TRBV4-2	TRBJ2-3	TGTGCCAGCAGCCAAGCCGGTCTAGAGGGGGTTGGAGATACGCAGTATTTT	CASSQAGLEGVGDTQYF
NA	NA	TRBV12-3/TRBV12-4	TRBJ2-3	TGTGCCAGCAGTTTCCCTAGCCATGATACGCAGTATTTT	CASSFPSHDTQYF
NA	NA	TRBV2	TRBJ1-6	TGTGCCAGCCTAAATGGGGGGTATAATTCACCCCTCCACTTT	CASLNGGYNSPLHF
NA	NA	TRBV7-2	TRBJ1-2	TGTGCCAGCAGCCCTCGACAGGTTTGGGGCTACACCTTC	CASSPRQVWGYTF
NA	TRBD1	TRBV27	TRBJ1-6	TGTGCCAGCAGTTTATCAGGGGGCAGGTCACCCCTCCACTTT	CASSLSGGRSPLHF
NA	NA	TRBV5-1	TRBJ1-1	TGCGCCAGCAGCACCGGGGAGATGAACACTGAAGCTTTCTTT	CASSTGEMNTEAFF
NA	TRBD1	TRBV5-4	TRBJ1-2	TGTGCCAGCAGCTTACAGGGGAGCTACACCTTC	CASSLQGSYTF